This TCR beta chain was recovered during a study of monozygotic twins with inflammatory bowel disease (dated by TCRdb to the late 2010s). Study-level background: The full study comprised about 28 monozygotic twin pairs: nine German pairs (four IBD-concordant, five IBD-discordant) and 19 IBD-discordant Danish pairs. The search for disease-associated traits relied mainly on comparing IBD patients with their genetically identical healthy co-twins within discordant pairs. Each individual had, on average, about 151 000 unique TCRalpha sequences and 181 000 unique TCRbeta sequences available for analysis.

The method behind the library was 5' RACE. For each TCR library, 3,500 to 4,500 ng of total RNA was used. cDNA was synthesized with SMARTScribe reverse transcriptase in eight separate reactions per sample. During cDNA synthesis, unique molecular identifiers containing a 6-nucleotide sample barcode were introduced by template switching. TCRalpha and TCRbeta cDNA was amplified by two nested PCRs of approximately 17 and 9 cycles, with bead purification after each PCR. Before amplification, cDNA was treated with uracil DNA-glycosylase and purified using the QIAquick PCR purification kit. The second PCR was the step at which Illumina TruSeq-compatible adapters and sample-specific barcodes were added. TapeStation and Qubit were used to check library quality and concentration, and around 4.7 ng of each library was pooled. Sequencing of the pooled libraries was done on an Illumina HiSeq2500 single-index Rapid Run using custom sequencing primers and 2 x 100 bp reads. Turning to the authors' computational methods: PCR and sequencing errors were corrected by UMI-based consensus assembly using MiGEC version 1.2.6. MiXCR version 2.1.1 handled V(D)J alignment, clonotype assembly and CDR3 extraction. Normalisation of gene usage, clonotype sharing and MAIT/NKT TCR abundance was achieved by analysing the top 1000, 10 000 and 20 000 clonotypes per sample. After downsampling to 27 000 UMIs, diversity was calculated as the inverse Simpson index using the vegan R package. Statistical testing used paired Mann-Whitney U tests on the discordant twin pairs and applied Benjamini-Hochberg correction for multiple testing. TCRdb reprocessed the reads, so every CDR3 protein sequence counts as one entry and DNA is not shown. TCRdb, not the original authors, processed these V and J calls. This sample's listing comprises some 99,000 distinct CDR3 sequences. The biggest ten clones account for around 11% of the sample.

In the case of this clonotype: This clone's antigen is unknown.

General study outcomes and caveats: No single strong signal or clonotype linked to IBD turned up in the results, so the idea that one exists was not supported. Repertoire similarity did not differ between concordant and discordant twins, possibly due to limited statistical power. Differing immunosuppressive treatments among patients may have added background noise and inter-individual variability to the repertoires. Measured by the inverse Simpson index, TCRbeta repertoire diversity was lower in IBD patients than in their healthy co-twins. Different T cell subtypes could not be distinguished in the analysis. Compared with healthy twins, IBD patients shared fewer clonotypes with other individuals, and the difference was most pronounced in patients with signs of disease activity.

From each donor, a roughly 2.7 ml peripheral blood sample was collected into PAXgene tubes and kept at -80 degrees C. Total RNA was isolated from whole blood with the PAXgene blood miRNA kit on an automated QIAcube, without T cell sorting. Deep TCRalpha and TCRbeta repertoire profiling with unique molecular barcoding was performed on peripheral blood of monozygotic twin pairs concordant or discordant for inflammatory bowel disease. Smoking habits were recorded for all twin pairs, and each individual was classified as a current, former or never smoker. The sequenced material came from blood. The TCR originated in a human donor with ulcerative colitis or Crohn's disease, or a healthy co-twin of an affected twin (not recorded which).

The encoded CDR3 is CASTADGTGELFF. The V gene is TRBV5-4 and the J gene is TRBJ2-2. The cysteine opens and the phenylalanine closes a CDR3 of 13 amino acids. The coding DNA is unavailable. CDR1 SGHNT and CDR2 YYREEE are derived from the germline V gene (reference sequence).